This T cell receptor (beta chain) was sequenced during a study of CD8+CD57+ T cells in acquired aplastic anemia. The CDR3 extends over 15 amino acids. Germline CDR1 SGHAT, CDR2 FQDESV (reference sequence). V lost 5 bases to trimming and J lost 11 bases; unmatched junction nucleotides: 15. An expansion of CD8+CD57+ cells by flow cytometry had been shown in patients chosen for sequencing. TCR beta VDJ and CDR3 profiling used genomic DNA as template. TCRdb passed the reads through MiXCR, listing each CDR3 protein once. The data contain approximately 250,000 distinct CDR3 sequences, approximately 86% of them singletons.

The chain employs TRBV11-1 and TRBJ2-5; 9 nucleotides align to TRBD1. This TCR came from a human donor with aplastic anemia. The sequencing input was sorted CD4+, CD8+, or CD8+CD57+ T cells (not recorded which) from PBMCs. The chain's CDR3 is CASSPRDRVLGTQYF. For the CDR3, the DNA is TGTGCCAGCAGCCCCCGGGACAGGGTCTTGGGGACTCAGTACTTC.